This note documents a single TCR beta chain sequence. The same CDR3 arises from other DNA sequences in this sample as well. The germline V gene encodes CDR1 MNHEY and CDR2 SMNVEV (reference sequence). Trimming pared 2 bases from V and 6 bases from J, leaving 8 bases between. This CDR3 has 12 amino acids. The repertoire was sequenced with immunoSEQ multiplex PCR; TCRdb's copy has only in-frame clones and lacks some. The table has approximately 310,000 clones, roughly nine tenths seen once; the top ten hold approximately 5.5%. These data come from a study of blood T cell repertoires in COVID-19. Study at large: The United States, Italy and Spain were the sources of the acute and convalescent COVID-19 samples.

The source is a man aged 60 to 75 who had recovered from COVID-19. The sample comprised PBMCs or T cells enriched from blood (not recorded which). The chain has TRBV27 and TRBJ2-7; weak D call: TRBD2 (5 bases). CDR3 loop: CASSLPAGEQYF. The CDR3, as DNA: TGTGCCAGCAGTTTACCCGCGGGCGAGCAGTACTTC.